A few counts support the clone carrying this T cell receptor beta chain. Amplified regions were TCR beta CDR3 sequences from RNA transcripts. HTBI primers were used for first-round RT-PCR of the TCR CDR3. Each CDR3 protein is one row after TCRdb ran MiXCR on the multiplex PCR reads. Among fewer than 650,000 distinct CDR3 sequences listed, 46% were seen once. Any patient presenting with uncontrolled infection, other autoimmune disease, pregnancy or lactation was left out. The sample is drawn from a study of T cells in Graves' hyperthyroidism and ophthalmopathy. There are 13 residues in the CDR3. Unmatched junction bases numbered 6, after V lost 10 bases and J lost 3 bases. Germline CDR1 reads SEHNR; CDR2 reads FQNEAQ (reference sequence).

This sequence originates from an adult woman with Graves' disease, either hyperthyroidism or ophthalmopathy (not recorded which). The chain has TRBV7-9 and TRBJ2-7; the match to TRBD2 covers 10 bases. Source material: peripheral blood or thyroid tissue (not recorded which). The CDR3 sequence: CATKPSGSYEQYF. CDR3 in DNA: TGTGCCACCAAACCTAGCGGGAGCTACGAGCAGTACTTC.